This is a list of T cell receptor beta chains from one sample in a study of STAT3 mutations in large granular lymphocyte leukemia. Only in-frame clones appear in the TCRdb table, and some are missing; sequencing was by immunoSEQ multiplex PCR. The sample consists of approximately 9,100 clones, 92% of them appearing once. Sequenced: peripheral blood mononuclear cells. The receptors come from a man in his 60s with T-cell large granular lymphocyte leukemia. Some clones in this sample may be carry-over from other donors' samples. Both conserved end residues are part of each CDR3. The order of the fields is D gene, CDR3 length, V gene, clone size, J gene, CDR3 DNA, CDR3 protein. A D gene is named only where the DNA matches it firmly. A row's size may be missing; if present it is once, few, many or a size class.

D: TRBD2; length: 16; V: TRBV15; size: .; J: TRBJ2-3; DNA: TGTGCCACCAGCCGCCGGGCTAGCGGGAGCACAGATACGCAGTATTTT; CDR3: CATSRRASGSTDTQYF
D: .; length: 12; V: TRBV6-1; size: .; J: TRBJ1-2; DNA: TGTGCCTGCTCCGGGACACTGTATGGCTACACCTTC; CDR3: CACSGTLYGYTF
D: .; length: 15; V: TRBV11-3; size: .; J: TRBJ2-1; DNA: TGTGCCAGCAGCGACTTTCTTACCACCTACAATGAGCAGTTCTTC; CDR3: CASSDFLTTYNEQFF
D: .; length: 13; V: TRBV7-3; size: .; J: TRBJ2-5; DNA: TGTGCCAGCAGCAGGGACCTACAAGAGACCCAGTACTTC; CDR3: CASSRDLQETQYF
D: .; length: 15; V: TRBV4-1; size: .; J: TRBJ1-1; DNA: TGCGCCAGCAGCACCCACAGGGTCAGTTGGACTGAAGCTTTCTTT; CDR3: CASSTHRVSWTEAFF
D: TRBD1; length: 16; V: TRBV5-1; size: .; J: TRBJ2-5; DNA: TGCGCCAGCAGCCTGAACCCGGGACAGCACCAAGAGACCCAGTACTTC; CDR3: CASSLNPGQHQETQYF
D: .; length: 12; V: TRBV7-2; size: once; J: TRBJ1-5; DNA: TGTGCCAGCAGCTTGGGCGGCCAGCCCCAGCATTTT; CDR3: CASSLGGQPQHF
D: .; length: 15; V: TRBV11-2; size: .; J: TRBJ1-6; DNA: TGTGCCAGCAGCTCGACACGCGGGGGCAGTTCACCCCTCCACTTT; CDR3: CASSSTRGGSSPLHF
D: .; length: 13; V: TRBV7-2; size: .; J: TRBJ1-3; DNA: TGTGCCAGCAACCAGGGAGCTGGAAACACCATATATTTT; CDR3: CASNQGAGNTIYF
D: .; length: 12; V: TRBV7-9; size: .; J: TRBJ1-4; DNA: TGTGCCAGCAGCTTAGAGGGTGAAAAACTGTTTTTT; CDR3: CASSLEGEKLFF
D: .; length: 15; V: TRBV7-9; size: once; J: TRBJ2-5; DNA: TGTGCCAGCAGCTTAGATCAGCCCGGGGAGGAGACCCAGTACTTC; CDR3: CASSLDQPGEETQYF
D: .; length: 13; V: TRBV5-1; size: once; J: TRBJ2-7; DNA: TGCGCCAGCAGCTTAGACTTCTCCTACGAGCAGTACTTC; CDR3: CASSLDFSYEQYF
D: .; length: 14; V: TRBV7-9; size: .; J: TRBJ2-3; DNA: TGTGCCAGCAGCTTGGCGGGACACACAGATACGCAGTATTTT; CDR3: CASSLAGHTDTQYF
D: .; length: 15; V: TRBV25-1; size: .; J: TRBJ2-7; DNA: TGTGCCAGCAGTGCCCTCGGAGTGGGGACCTACGAGCAGTACTTC; CDR3: CASSALGVGTYEQYF
D: TRBD2; length: 15; V: TRBV15; size: .; J: TRBJ2-7; DNA: TGTGCCACCAGCAGAGGGACTAGCGAATCCTACGAGCAGTACTTC; CDR3: CATSRGTSESYEQYF
D: TRBD2; length: 15; V: TRBV4-3; size: once; J: TRBJ2-1; DNA: TGCGCCAGCAGCCCCAGGACTAGCGCTTACAATGAGCAGTTCTTC; CDR3: CASSPRTSAYNEQFF
D: TRBD1; length: 14; V: TRBV19; size: .; J: TRBJ1-1; DNA: TGTGCCAGTAGTACGGATCAGGGGGCGGCTGAAGCTTTCTTT; CDR3: CASSTDQGAAEAFF
D: .; length: 13; V: TRBV29-1; size: .; J: TRBJ1-1; DNA: TGCAGCGTTGAAGAACAGCCGAACACTGAAGCTTTCTTT; CDR3: CSVEEQPNTEAFF
D: .; length: 14; V: TRBV6-6; size: .; J: TRBJ2-7; DNA: TGTGCCAGCAGTTCCCAGACAGGTACCTACGAGCAGTACTTC; CDR3: CASSSQTGTYEQYF
D: .; length: 14; V: TRBV7-9; size: .; J: TRBJ1-1; DNA: TGTGCCAGCAGCTTACCCAGCCGTTTTGCTGAAGCTTTCTTT; CDR3: CASSLPSRFAEAFF
D: .; length: 17; V: TRBV27; size: .; J: TRBJ2-2; DNA: TGTGCCAGCACCCCCCTAGGTCTCCCCCCGGACACCGGGGAGCTGTTTTTT; CDR3: CASTPLGLPPDTGELFF
D: TRBD2; length: 14; V: TRBV5-1; size: .; J: TRBJ2-3; DNA: TGCGCCAGTAACCCGGGACTACCAACAGATACGCAGTATTTT; CDR3: CASNPGLPTDTQYF
D: .; length: 14; V: TRBV6-5; size: few; J: TRBJ2-3; DNA: TGTGCCAGCAGTTGGGGAGCCAACACAGATACGCAGTATTTT; CDR3: CASSWGANTDTQYF
D: .; length: 12; V: TRBV10-2; size: once; J: TRBJ2-1; DNA: TGCGCCACCAGGTATGGGGACGGTGAGCAGTTCTTC; CDR3: CATRYGDGEQFF
D: TRBD1; length: 15; V: TRBV5-4; size: once; J: TRBJ1-4; DNA: TGTGCCAGCAGCGAGGGACAGGCTGTTATGGAAAAACTGTTTTTT; CDR3: CASSEGQAVMEKLFF
D: .; length: 17; V: TRBV7-8; size: .; J: TRBJ2-2; DNA: TGTGCCAGCAGCCCGGGGGCGCGACGACAGGGACCCGGGGAGCTGTTTTTT; CDR3: CASSPGARRQGPGELFF
D: TRBD2; length: 15; V: TRBV9; size: .; J: TRBJ2-5; DNA: TGTGCCAGCAGCCCGAATTCTCTAGCGGAAGAGACCCAGTACTTC; CDR3: CASSPNSLAEETQYF
D: TRBD1; length: 16; V: TRBV4-1; size: once; J: TRBJ1-4; DNA: TGCGCCAGCAGCCAAAACGGGAACAGGGGAGGAGAAAAACTGTTTTTT; CDR3: CASSQNGNRGGEKLFF
D: .; length: 13; V: TRBV5-4; size: .; J: TRBJ1-2; DNA: TGTGCCAGCAGCTTGGATGAGGCTACAGGCTACACCTTC; CDR3: CASSLDEATGYTF
D: .; length: 15; V: TRBV7-9; size: few; J: TRBJ1-2; DNA: TGTGCCAGCACCGAATCCGGGGGGGCGGCTCATGGCTACACCTTC; CDR3: CASTESGGAAHGYTF
D: .; length: 13; V: TRBV9; size: .; J: TRBJ2-7; DNA: TGTGCCAGCAGCGTAGTATTGGGGGGCGAGCAGTACTTC; CDR3: CASSVVLGGEQYF
D: .; length: 12; V: TRBV28; size: .; J: TRBJ1-5; DNA: TGTGCCAGCAGTCCCTTTCTCCAGCCCCAGCATTTT; CDR3: CASSPFLQPQHF
D: TRBD1; length: 17; V: TRBV5-1; size: .; J: TRBJ1-1; DNA: TGCGCCAGCAGCTTGGTCTGGAGGGGGCGGGAGAACACTGAAGCTTTCTTT; CDR3: CASSLVWRGRENTEAFF
D: TRBD2; length: 15; V: TRBV27; size: .; J: TRBJ2-7; DNA: TGTGCCAGCAGTTCAGCCCCGGGAGGGCCCTACGAGCAGTACTTC; CDR3: CASSSAPGGPYEQYF
D: .; length: 15; V: TRBV5-1; size: once; J: TRBJ1-1; DNA: TGCGCCAGCAGCTTGGACAGCCCAAGGGGCCCTGAAGCTTTCTTT; CDR3: CASSLDSPRGPEAFF
D: .; length: 12; V: TRBV28; size: once; J: TRBJ2-2; DNA: TGTGCCAGCAGTTTGAACACCGGGGAGCTGTTTTTT; CDR3: CASSLNTGELFF
D: TRBD1; length: 16; V: TRBV5-5; size: .; J: TRBJ1-2; DNA: TGTGCCAGCAGCTGGGGGACAGGGGCCTCTAACTATGGCTACACCTTC; CDR3: CASSWGTGASNYGYTF
D: .; length: 16; V: TRBV28; size: .; J: TRBJ2-4; DNA: TGTGCCAGCGCTGGGGGATCCGCGGGAACCAAAAACATTCAGTACTTC; CDR3: CASAGGSAGTKNIQYF
D: TRBD2; length: 17; V: TRBV10-2; size: .; J: TRBJ2-2; DNA: TGCGCCAGCAGTGCGGCCGGAGATAGCGGGACATCCGGGGAGCTGTTTTTT; CDR3: CASSAAGDSGTSGELFF
D: TRBD2; length: 15; V: TRBV5-5; size: .; J: TRBJ2-7; DNA: TGTGCCAGCAGCCCGCTAGCGGGAGATCGGGGCGAGCAGTACTTC; CDR3: CASSPLAGDRGEQYF
D: .; length: 15; V: TRBV5-1; size: few; J: TRBJ1-2; DNA: TGCGCCAGCAGCCTAGGTACAGGGCTATCGGATGGCTACACCTTC; CDR3: CASSLGTGLSDGYTF
D: TRBD1; length: 16; V: TRBV15; size: .; J: TRBJ2-2; DNA: TGTGCCACCAGGGTGGGACAGATGGCGAACACCGGGGAGCTGTTTTTT; CDR3: CATRVGQMANTGELFF
D: TRBD2; length: 13; V: TRBV19; size: .; J: TRBJ2-1; DNA: TGTGCCAGTAGTAGCGGGAGGGCCGGGGAGCAGTTCTTC; CDR3: CASSSGRAGEQFF
D: .; length: 16; V: TRBV23-1; size: once; J: TRBJ2-5; DNA: TGCGCCAGCAGCCACCTGGGGGGACACCCTCAAGAGACCCAGTACTTC; CDR3: CASSHLGGHPQETQYF
D: TRBD2; length: 15; V: TRBV4-2; size: .; J: TRBJ2-7; DNA: TGTGCCAGCAGCCAAGAGAGGGGACTACCATACGAGCAGTACTTC; CDR3: CASSQERGLPYEQYF
D: .; length: 15; V: TRBV15; size: .; J: TRBJ2-7; DNA: TGTGCCACCAGCAGAGATCGCCGAGGGTTAGGTGAGCAGTACTTC; CDR3: CATSRDRRGLGEQYF
D: .; length: 12; V: TRBV5-1; size: .; J: TRBJ2-7; DNA: TGCGCCAGCAGCCCTCCCGGTAACGAGCAGTACTTC; CDR3: CASSPPGNEQYF
D: .; length: 16; V: TRBV27; size: .; J: TRBJ2-7; DNA: TGTGCCAGCAGACCCTGGGGGGGCGGGACCTCCTACGAGCAGTACTTC; CDR3: CASRPWGGGTSYEQYF
D: .; length: 19; V: TRBV23-1; size: .; J: TRBJ1-5; DNA: TGCGCCAGCAGTCAATTGCGGGCTTCAAGGACCCTTTTCAATCAGCCCCAGCATTTT; CDR3: CASSQLRASRTLFNQPQHF
D: .; length: 14; V: TRBV6-4; size: .; J: TRBJ1-5; DNA: TGTGCCAGCAGTCCAGGGAGTTGGGATCAGCCCCAGCATTTT; CDR3: CASSPGSWDQPQHF
D: .; length: 15; V: TRBV5-1; size: .; J: TRBJ2-5; DNA: TGCGCCAGCTACCAGAGCAGGGTGGAACAAGAGACCCAGTACTTC; CDR3: CASYQSRVEQETQYF
D: .; length: 18; V: TRBV12-2; size: .; J: TRBJ2-1; DNA: TGTGCAAGTCGCTTAGCGCGTAACATCGCGGGGCGGAGCGGTGAGCAGTTCTTC; CDR3: CASRLARNIAGRSGEQFF
D: TRBD2; length: 16; V: TRBV13; size: .; J: TRBJ2-3; DNA: TGTGCCAGCAGCTTAGTTGGGCTAGCGGGAACAGATACGCAGTATTTT; CDR3: CASSLVGLAGTDTQYF
D: .; length: 13; V: TRBV7-2; size: .; J: TRBJ2-5; DNA: TGTGCCAGCAGCCCCCCTGGGCGCGAGACCCAGTACTTC; CDR3: CASSPPGRETQYF